A single sample is the source of the 13 T cell receptor beta chains below, sequenced in a study of radiotherapy plus CTLA-4 blockade in lung cancer. Libraries were prepared by immunoSEQ multiplex PCR; TCRdb keeps only in-frame clonotypes and omits some of them. The table shows 12,000 to 15,000 clones, with 72% occurring only once. The sequencing here drew on peripheral blood, taken from a patient treated with radiotherapy plus ipilimumab. Every receptor here comes from a human donor with non-small cell lung cancer whose response to radiotherapy plus ipilimumab could not be evaluated.

This clone has just one count. This chain uses TRBV19 with TRBJ2-3; D might be TRBD1 (6 bases). This CDR3 has 15 amino acids. V was trimmed by 5 bases and J by 5 bases, leaving 17 bases between them. The germline gives CDR1 LNHDA, CDR2 SQIVND (reference sequence). Written as DNA, the CDR3 is TGTGCCAGTAGTTTTTACAGGGATGTGGGAGATACGCAGTATTTT. Translation gives CASSFYRDVGDTQYF.

This chain connects TRBV7-2 to TRBJ1-5; 7 bases match TRBD1. The V segment lost 5 bases and the J segment 1 base; nucleotides outside the gene matches: 5. Germline CDR1 and CDR2: SGHTA and FQGNSA. This CDR3 region has 15 residues. The CDR3 nucleotides read TGTGCCAGCAGCCTCAAGGGACAGAGCAATCAGCCCCAGCATTTT. This codes for CASSLKGQSNQPQHF. Complete variable domain (other parts from reference TRBV7-2 and TRBJ1-5): GAGVSQSPSNKVTEKGKDVELRCDPISGHTALYWYRQSLGQGLEFLIYFQGNSAPDKSGLPSDRFSAERTGGSVSTLTIQRTQQEDSAVYLCASSLKGQSNQPQHFGDGTRLSIL.

The chain employs TRBV29-1 and TRBJ2-2, with 10 bases fitting TRBD2. This CDR3 region has 14 residues. The ends lost 7 bases at V and 3 bases at J; junction bases unmatched: 5. From germline, CDR1 is SQVTM and CDR2 ANQGSEA. CDR3 sequence (DNA): TGCAGCGCAACCGGGACTAGCGACACCGGGGAGCTGTTTTTT. Its translation: CSATGTSDTGELFF.

V and J are TRBV7-4 and TRBJ2-7, with 9 bases lining up with TRBD2. There are 11 residues in the CDR3. Germline loops: CDR1 SGHVT, CDR2 SQSDAQ. In nucleotides, the CDR3 is TGTGCAGGAAGGGCGGGGGGGGAGCAGTACGTC. Translation: CAGRAGGEQYV.

The genes are TRBV6-1 and TRBJ1-5; D uncertain. Germline CDR1 is MNHNS and CDR2 is SASEGT. The germline V and J ends were trimmed by 7 bases and 4 bases, with 11 bases remaining between them. The CDR3 runs to 13 residues. The CDR3 region is CASTLALNQPQHF. DNA of the CDR3: TGTGCCAGCACCCTAGCCCTAAATCAGCCCCAGCATTTT.

Only one count was recorded for this clone. The rearrangement joins TRBV6-5 to TRBJ1-1; D is perhaps TRBD1 (5 bases). Germline V gene lookup returns CDR1 MNHEY and CDR2 SVGAGI. V shed 0 bases and J shed 0 bases, with 8 bases lying between them. This CDR3 contains 15 residues. The CDR3 DNA sequence: TGTGCCAGCAGTTACTCGGGGGGGGTGAACACTGAAGCTTTCTTT. It specifies CASSYSGGVNTEAFF.

This chain connects TRBV4-1 to TRBJ1-1; D possibly corresponds to TRBD1 (6 bases). CDR1 is MGHRA, CDR2 YSYEKL, per germline. Trimming removed 1 base at V and 1 base at J, with 22 bases between. This CDR3 region has 19 residues. CDR3 sequence reads: CASSQVVGQGPLGNTEAFF. The CDR3 DNA reads as TGCGCCAGCAGCCAAGTTGTCGGCCAGGGGCCTTTGGGGAACACTGAAGCTTTCTTT.

This clone appeared a few times. This rearrangement joins TRBV7-9 to TRBJ2-5; 8 bases fit TRBD2. CDR1 and CDR2 (germline): SEHNR, FQNEAQ (reference sequence). After removal of 1 base from V and 5 bases from J, the junction contained 3 bases not matched to a gene. The CDR3 spans 14 residues. CDR3 sequence (DNA): TGTGCCAGCAGCTTAGGAAGCGGGGGTGAGACCCAGTACTTC. It is translated as CASSLGSGGETQYF.

This clone was seen a handful of times. CDR3 in DNA: TGTGCCAGCTATTCAGGAAACAATCAGCCCCAGCATTTT. Translating gives CASYSGNNQPQHF. The chain recombines TRBV6-5 with TRBJ1-5; D call uncertain. Trimming stripped 8 bases from V and 3 bases from J, with 11 bases between. This CDR3 spans 13 amino acids. The V gene's germline CDR1 is MNHEY and CDR2 SVGAGI.

This clone was seen just once. CDR3 nucleotide sequence: TGTGCCAGCAGTGGCGGGGGGCAAGTCTATGGCTACACCTTC. Protein: CASSGGGQVYGYTF. The chain carries TRBV2 and TRBJ1-2; D might be TRBD1 (6 bases). Germline CDR1 reads SNHLY; CDR2 reads FYNNEI. The CDR3 spans 14 residues. With 4 bases removed from V and 4 bases from J, the gap between germline ends came to 13 bases.

The J gene is TRBJ1-5, the V gene TRBV2; D perhaps matches TRBD1 (5 bases). V shed 2 bases and J shed 1 base, with 9 bases lying between them. The length of the CDR3 is 15 residues. CDR1 is SNHLY, CDR2 FYNNEI, per germline. The CDR3 coding sequence is TGTGCCAGCAGTGAAAGAAGACAGAGCAATCAGCCCCAGCATTTT. Encoded protein: CASSERRQSNQPQHF.

The genes are TRBV9 and TRBJ2-1, with TRBD2 matching over 12 bases. This CDR3 is built from 15 residues. Germline V CDR1 and CDR2: SGDLS, YYNGEE. V dropped 4 bases and J dropped 10; count of bases not matched to a gene: 9. CDR3 sequence reads: CASSMTSGGLVEQFF. DNA of the CDR3: TGTGCCAGCAGCATGACTAGCGGGGGCCTCGTGGAGCAGTTCTTC.

V gene TRBV7-8 combines with J gene TRBJ2-7, with TRBD2 matching 8 bases. The CDR3 extends over 14 amino acids. V trimming: 5 bases; J trimming: 3 bases; junction bases outside the gene matches: 6. CDR1 and CDR2 (germline): SGHVS, FQNEAQ. The CDR3 coding sequence is TGTGCCAGCAGCCATCCGGGAGGGAGCTACGAGCAGTACTTC. It is translated as CASSHPGGSYEQYF.